This T cell receptor beta chain was profiled in a study of control samples from healthy donors and cancer patients. Sequencing used immunoSEQ multiplex PCR; TCRdb keeps in-frame clones, though not all of them. The sample includes about 69,000 clones, roughly 87% seen only once; the top ten take about 6%. The J segment lost 12 bases and the V segment lost 2 bases, leaving 4 bases of the junction unmatched. Germline V lookup: CDR1 DFQATT, CDR2 SNEGSKA (reference sequence). The CDR3 consists of 11 residues. The sample taken for sequencing was PBMCs. V and J are TRBV20-1 and TRBJ2-1; TRBD2 aligns across 7 bases. The sequence derives from a man aged 55 to 69 with colorectal cancer. CDR3 nucleotide sequence: TGCAGTGCTAGAAGCGGGGTGCGGCAGTTCTTC. Its protein is CSARSGVRQFF.